A single sample is the source of the 21 T cell receptor beta chains below, sequenced in a study of regulatory T cells in long-lasting Graves disease (dated by TCRdb to the early 2020s). Libraries were prepared through multiplex PCR. The run used an Illumina HiSeq 4000. TCR beta libraries were built with iRepertoire HTBI primers and Arm-PCR amplification of CDR3 regions. TCRdb took the public reads, trimmed them with fastp at Q25, ran MiXCR for clone calling and kept in-frame beta chains. Each entry is one CDR3 protein sequence, shown with its most common DNA and genes. Within this sample are 400,000 to 500,000 distinct CDR3 sequences, with 15% of them counted one time only. The ten largest clones capture about 8.2% of the sample. According to the study, the label for this sample's time point signals: newly diagnosed GD, antithyroid drugs for less than 3 months. RNA was extracted from PBMCs in TRIzol for both TCR sequencing and RNA sequencing.

These records were also assigned to another study, of T cells in Graves' hyperthyroidism and ophthalmopathy.

This specimen consisted of peripheral blood mononuclear cells (PBMCs), obtained at new diagnosis, from a patient treated with antithyroid drugs. The receptor set was obtained from a middle-aged woman with Graves disease. Donor details come from another sample of the same person, matched by shared clones.

This clonotype was seen at least ten times. The J gene is TRBJ1-1, the V gene TRBV18; weak D call: TRBD1 (5 bases). The V end lost 9 bases, the J end lost 0 bases, and 11 bases lay between the germline ends. Germline CDR1 KGHSH, CDR2 LQKENI. CDR3 length: 13 amino acids. CDR3 in amino acids: CASVTDMNTEAFF. As DNA, the CDR3 is TGTGCCAGTGTGACGGACATGAACACTGAAGCTTTCTTT.

This clonotype was detected only a few times. The V gene is TRBV7-2, the J gene TRBJ2-2; perhaps TRBD2 as D (6 bases). The CDR3 sequence is 16 residues long. Germline values: CDR1 SGHTA, CDR2 FQGNSA. The V end was cut by 5 bases, the J end by 7 bases, with 20 bases between. The CDR3: CASSRIGGGTGGELFF. The CDR3, as DNA: TGTGCCAGCAGCCGAATCGGGGGAGGTACCGGCGGGGAGCTGTTTTTT.

The table lists this clonotype with many counts. This sequence joins TRBV7-2 and TRBJ2-1; D remains unclear. The V and J ends lost 5 bases and 4 bases respectively, with 9 bases between them. The CDR3 is made up of 13 amino acids. CDR1 is SGHTA and CDR2 is FQGNSA in the germline V gene. This chain's CDR3 is CASSPGSYNEQFF. In DNA form, the CDR3 reads TGTGCCAGCAGCCCCGGGTCTTACAATGAGCAGTTCTTC.

With respect to this clonotype: A read error may be the cause here, since a much bigger clone is one base away. The V call is TRBV20-1, the J call TRBJ2-7; 14 bases align to TRBD2. From germline, CDR1 is DFQATT and CDR2 SNEGSKA (reference sequence). Trimming took 6 bases from V and 4 from J; bases not matched to a gene: 8. This CDR3 contains 15 residues. The DNA for the CDR3 is TGCAGTGCAAGTTCCGGGACTAGCGGGAGTTACGAGCAGTACTTC. Its translation: CSASSGTSGSYEQYF.

This chain links TRBV28 with TRBJ1-2; D uncertain. There are 15 residues in the CDR3. The ends were cut back, 3 bases at V and 1 base at J, with 12 bases in the middle. Germline lookup yields CDR1 MDHEN and CDR2 SYDVKM. Here the CDR3 DNA reads TGTGCCAGCAGTTTTGGACCCGCTATTAACTATGGCTACACCTTC. The encoded protein is CASSFGPAINYGYTF.

This clonotype was found a few times. The genes are TRBV5-1 and TRBJ2-3; D is unclear. The CDR3 totals 14 residues. Per germline, CDR1 SGHRS and CDR2 YFSETQ. V dropped 4 bases and J dropped 4 bases, with 13 bases sitting between them. The CDR3 is CASSRTHSADTQYF. The CDR3 DNA follows: TGCGCCAGCAGCCGAACCCACTCAGCAGATACGCAGTATTTT.

About this clonotype itself: A read error is likely, as this CDR3 ends without the conserved phenylalanine or tryptophan. Because the CDR3's place on the DNA is in doubt, the DNA is left out and the CDR3 is given as listed by TCRdb. The V gene is TRBV7-9, the J gene TRBJ2-5; the tabulated D call, TRBD1, remains unverified against the DNA. The CDR3 totals 15 residues, both ends included. Germline V gene lookup returns CDR1 SEHNR and CDR2 FQNEAQ (reference sequence). The CDR3 here is CASSLDGGVYNEQSL.

This clonotype was observed at least ten times. A read error may produce the germline difference seen at one junction end. The chain joins TRBV2 to TRBJ2-2; D perhaps matches TRBD2 (6 bases). CDR3 length: 17 residues. Germline CDR1 reads SNHLY; CDR2 reads FYNNEI. The CDR3 DNA reads as TGTGCCAGCAAGAGGGACTTCGGAGGCGAGAACACCGGGGAGCTGCTTTTT. This codes for CASKRDFGGENTGELLF.

In its sample, this clonotype was seen many times. The V call is TRBV12-3 or TRBV12-4, the J call TRBJ2-7, with 7 bases that match TRBD2. The trim removed 4 bases at V and 3 bases at J, leaving 6 bases unmatched. The length of the CDR3 is 14 residues. Written as DNA, the CDR3 is TGTGCCAGCAGTTCTTTGACTAGCTTCTACGAGCAGTACTTC. Translating it yields CASSSLTSFYEQYF.

This clonotype was recorded many times. The J gene is TRBJ2-1, the V gene TRBV18, with D perhaps TRBD1 (6 bases). Trimming took off 5 bases at V and 4 bases at J, with 12 bases between the two ends. CDR3 length equals 14 residues. Looked up from germline, CDR1 is KGHSH and CDR2 is LQKENI. The CDR3 bases are TGTGCCAGCTCAGGGGACACGGGATACAATGAGCAGTTCTTC. Translated, it gives CASSGDTGYNEQFF. Supplemented by reference TRBV18 and TRBJ2-1, the full variable domain reads NAGVMQNPRHLVRRRGQEARLRCSPMKGHSHVYWYRQLPEEGLKFMVYLQKENIIDESGMPKERFSAEFPKEGPSILRIQQVVRGDSAAYFCASSGDTGYNEQFFGPGTRLTVL.

The chain's CDR3 is CASSIDLAGGRLAFF. CDR3 coding DNA: TGTGCCAGTAGTATAGATCTTGCAGGGGGCCGGTTAGCTTTCTTT. The rearrangement uses TRBV19 and TRBJ1-1, with 8 bases aligning to TRBD1. The CDR3 runs 15 residues. The germline CDR1 and CDR2 sequences are LNHDA and SQIVND (reference sequence). The V segment lost 0 bases and the J segment 10 bases; nucleotides outside the gene matches: 10.

This clonotype was seen at least ten times. The chain is built from TRBV12-3 or TRBV12-4 and TRBJ1-1; D not certain. Trimming took 3 bases from V and 1 from J, leaving 9 bases between them. This CDR3 is built from 14 residues. CDR3 DNA sequence: TGTGCCAGCAGTTTTGGTCGCAGGAACACTGAAGCTTTCTTT. Protein product: CASSFGRRNTEAFF.

Many counts were recorded for this clonotype. The CDR3 coding sequence is TGTGCCACGGGGGGTTGGGGCATGAACACTGAAGCTTTCTTT. Protein product: CATGGWGMNTEAFF. The J gene is TRBJ1-1, the V gene TRBV27, with D tentatively TRBD1 (5 bases). There are 14 residues in the CDR3. Trimming stripped 10 bases from V and 0 bases from J, with 15 bases between. Germline V gene sequence: CDR1 MNHEY, CDR2 SMNVEV (reference sequence).

With regard to this clonotype: Likely a read error: the CDR3 ends without its conserved phenylalanine or tryptophan. This sequence joins TRBV7-9 and TRBJ2-1; no clear D. The V end was cut by 1 base, the J end by 9 bases, with 16 bases between. In germline, CDR1 is SEHNR, CDR2 FQNEAQ (reference sequence). The CDR3 extends over 15 amino acids. The CDR3 nucleotides read TGTGCCAGCAGCTTAGGTTCCCCGCGGCAATTTGAGCAGTTCCTC. This codes for CASSLGSPRQFEQFL.

There are many counts of this clonotype. V usage is TRBV20-1 and J usage is TRBJ1-1; 7 nucleotides line up with TRBD1. J gave up 0 bases and V 6 bases, and 10 bases lay outside the gene matches. The CDR3 is 15 amino acids. Germline V gives CDR1 DFQATT, CDR2 SNEGSKA (reference sequence). The CDR3 nucleotides read TGCAGTGCCCCTCGACAGGGCCTCATGAACACTGAAGCTTTCTTT. It translates to CSAPRQGLMNTEAFF.

This chain links TRBV28 with TRBJ2-5, with 16 bases identical to TRBD2. The J call may be faulty, since TRBJ2-1 better matches the DNA end. Germline CDR1 reads MDHEN; CDR2 reads SYDVKM. This CDR3 region has 18 residues. The CDR3 DNA reads TGTGCCAGCAGCCGTACCGGGACTAGCGGGAGGGTTTCATTGGAGCAGTTCTTC. This codes for CASSRTGTSGRVSLEQFF.

This clonotype was seen only a few times. The J gene is TRBJ2-3, the V gene TRBV28; 12 nucleotides align to TRBD2. Trimming at V came to 5 bases and at J to 3 bases, leaving 6 bases not matched to a gene. Germline loops: CDR1 MDHEN, CDR2 SYDVKM. The CDR3 covers 16 residues. Here the CDR3 reads CASSPGLAGPTDTQYF. CDR3 DNA sequence: TGTGCCAGCAGTCCCGGACTAGCGGGACCGACAGATACGCAGTATTTT.

This clonotype was counted ten times or more. The chain has TRBV18 and TRBJ2-1; no reliable D call. The CDR3 consists of 13 residues. Germline CDR1 is KGHSH and CDR2 is LQKENI. V lost 5 bases and J lost 8, with 13 bases in between. The CDR3: CASSTTEEYEQFF. The CDR3 nucleotides read TGTGCCAGCTCAACCACAGAGGAATATGAGCAGTTCTTC.

This clonotype was observed a handful of times. V gene TRBV29-1 combines with J gene TRBJ1-2; D call uncertain. The germline V gene encodes CDR1 SQVTM and CDR2 ANQGSEA. The CDR3 has 14 residues. V was pared by 2 bases and J by 2 bases, with 12 bases between. The CDR3 DNA sequence: TGCAGCGTTGAACATGCAGGTTCAAACTATGGCTACACCTTC. It codes for CSVEHAGSNYGYTF.

This clonotype came up many times. The chain couples TRBV12-5 to TRBJ1-1; D gene uncertain. Between the trimmed V and J ends, which lost 2 bases and 1 base, there was a span of 11 bases. This CDR3 is built from 15 residues. The germline gives CDR1 LGHNT, CDR2 FRNRAP. This CDR3 reads CASGLLLARNTEAFF. CDR3 in DNA: TGTGCTAGTGGTTTGCTTCTCGCGAGGAACACTGAAGCTTTCTTT.

This sequence joins TRBV18 and TRBJ2-7; D not certain. The CDR3 totals 17 residues. V lost 3 bases and J lost 5, with 23 bases in between. Germline CDR1 KGHSH, CDR2 LQKENI. The CDR3 sequence: CASSPLTLGLTQDEQYF. In DNA, the CDR3 is TGTGCCAGCTCACCCCTTACCCTGGGGTTAACCCAGGACGAGCAGTACTTC. Using reference TRBV18 and TRBJ2-7 for the parts outside the CDR3, the full variable domain is NAGVMQNPRHLVRRRGQEARLRCSPMKGHSHVYWYRQLPEEGLKFMVYLQKENIIDESGMPKERFSAEFPKEGPSILRIQQVVRGDSAAYFCASSPLTLGLTQDEQYFGPGTRLTVT.